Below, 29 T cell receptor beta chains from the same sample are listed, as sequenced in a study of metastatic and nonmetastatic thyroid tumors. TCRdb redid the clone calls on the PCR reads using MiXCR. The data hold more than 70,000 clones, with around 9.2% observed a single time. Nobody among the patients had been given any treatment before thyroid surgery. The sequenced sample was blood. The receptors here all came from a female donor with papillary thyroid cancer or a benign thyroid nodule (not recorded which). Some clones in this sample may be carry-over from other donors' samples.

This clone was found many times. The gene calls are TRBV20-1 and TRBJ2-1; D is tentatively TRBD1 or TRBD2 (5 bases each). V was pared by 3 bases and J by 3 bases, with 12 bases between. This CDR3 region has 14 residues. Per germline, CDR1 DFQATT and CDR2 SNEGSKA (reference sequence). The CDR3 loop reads CSARGPRDYNEQFF. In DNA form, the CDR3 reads TGCAGTGCTAGGGGACCAAGGGACTACAATGAGCAGTTCTTC.

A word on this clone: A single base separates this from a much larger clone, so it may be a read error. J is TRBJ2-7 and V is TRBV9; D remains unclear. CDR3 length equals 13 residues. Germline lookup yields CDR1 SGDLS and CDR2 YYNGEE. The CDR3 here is CASIVGVAYEQYF. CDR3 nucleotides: TGTGCCAGCATCGTAGGCGTCGCCTACGAGCAGTACTTC. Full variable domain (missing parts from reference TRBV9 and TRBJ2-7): DSGVTQTPKHLITATGQRVTLRCSPRSGDLSVYWYQQSLDQGLQFLIQYYNGEERAKGNILERFSAQQFPDLHSELNLSSLELGDSALYFCASIVGVAYEQYFGPGTRLTVT.

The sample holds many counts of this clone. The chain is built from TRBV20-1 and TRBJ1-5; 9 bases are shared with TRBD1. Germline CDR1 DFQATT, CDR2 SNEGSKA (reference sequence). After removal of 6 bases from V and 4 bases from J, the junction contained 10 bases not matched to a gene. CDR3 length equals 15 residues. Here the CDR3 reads CSAITGGNRNQPQHF. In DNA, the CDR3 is TGCAGTGCCATCACAGGGGGCAACAGGAATCAGCCCCAGCATTTT.

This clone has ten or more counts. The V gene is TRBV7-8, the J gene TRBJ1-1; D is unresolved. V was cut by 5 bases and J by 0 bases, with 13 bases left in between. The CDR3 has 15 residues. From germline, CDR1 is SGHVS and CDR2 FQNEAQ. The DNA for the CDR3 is TGTGCCAGCAGCCCGGAAGCTCTAATGAACACTGAAGCTTTCTTT. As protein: CASSPEALMNTEAFF.

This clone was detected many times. CDR3 region: CASSIQTAGANYGYTF. Written as DNA, the CDR3 is TGTGCCAGTAGTATCCAGACAGCCGGAGCTAACTATGGCTACACCTTC. The chain is built from TRBV19 and TRBJ1-2, with D possibly TRBD1 on 5 matching bases. Trimming pared 3 bases from V and 0 bases from J, leaving 14 bases between. The CDR3 totals 16 residues. CDR1 and CDR2 from the germline V gene are LNHDA and SQIVND (reference sequence).

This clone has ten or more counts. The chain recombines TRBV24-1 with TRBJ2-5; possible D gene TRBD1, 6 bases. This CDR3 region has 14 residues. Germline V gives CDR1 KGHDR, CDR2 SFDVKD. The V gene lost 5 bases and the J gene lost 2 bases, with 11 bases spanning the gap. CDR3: CATSARTGQETQYF. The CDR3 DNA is TGTGCCACCAGTGCCAGAACAGGGCAAGAGACCCAGTACTTC.

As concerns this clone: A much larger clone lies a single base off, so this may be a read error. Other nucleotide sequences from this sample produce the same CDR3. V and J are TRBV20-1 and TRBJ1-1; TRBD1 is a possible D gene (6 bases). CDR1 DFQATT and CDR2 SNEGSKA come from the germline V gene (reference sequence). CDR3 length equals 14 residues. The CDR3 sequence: CSASGNRDGAEAFF. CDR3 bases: TGCAGTGCTAGTGGGAACAGGGATGGAGCTGAGGCTTTCTTT.

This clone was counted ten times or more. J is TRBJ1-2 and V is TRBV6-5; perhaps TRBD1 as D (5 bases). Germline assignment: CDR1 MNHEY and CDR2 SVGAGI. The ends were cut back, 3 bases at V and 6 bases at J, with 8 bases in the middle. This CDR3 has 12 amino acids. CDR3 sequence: CASSYKGNGYTF. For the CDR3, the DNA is TGTGCCAGCAGTTATAAGGGGAATGGCTACACCTTC.

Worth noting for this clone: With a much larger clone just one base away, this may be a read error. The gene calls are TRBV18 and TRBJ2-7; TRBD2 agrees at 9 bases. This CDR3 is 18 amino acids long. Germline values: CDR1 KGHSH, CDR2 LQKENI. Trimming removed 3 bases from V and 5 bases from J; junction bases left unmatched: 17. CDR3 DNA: TGTGCCAGCTCACCCCCCGGGACTGGCGGGGGGGGCAGCAACGAGCAGTACTTC. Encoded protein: CASSPPGTGGGGSNEQYF.

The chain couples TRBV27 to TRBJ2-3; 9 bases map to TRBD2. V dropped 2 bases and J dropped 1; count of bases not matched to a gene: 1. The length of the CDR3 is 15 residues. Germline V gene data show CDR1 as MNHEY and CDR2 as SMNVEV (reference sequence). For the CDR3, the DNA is TGTGCCAGCAGTTTAACTAGCGGGCGCACAGATACGCAGTATTTT. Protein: CASSLTSGRTDTQYF.

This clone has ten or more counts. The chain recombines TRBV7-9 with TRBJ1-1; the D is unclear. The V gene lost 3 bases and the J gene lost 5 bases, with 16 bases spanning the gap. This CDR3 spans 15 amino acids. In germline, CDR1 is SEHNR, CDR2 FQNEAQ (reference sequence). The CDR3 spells CASSFYRPGGTEAFF. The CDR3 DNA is TGTGCCAGCAGCTTTTATCGCCCGGGTGGGACTGAAGCTTTCTTT.

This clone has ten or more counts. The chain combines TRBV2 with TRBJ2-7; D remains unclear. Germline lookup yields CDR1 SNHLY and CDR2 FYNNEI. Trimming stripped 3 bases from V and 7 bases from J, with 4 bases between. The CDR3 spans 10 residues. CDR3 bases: TGTGCCAGCAGTGAGCTAGAGCAGTACTTC. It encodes CASSELEQYF.

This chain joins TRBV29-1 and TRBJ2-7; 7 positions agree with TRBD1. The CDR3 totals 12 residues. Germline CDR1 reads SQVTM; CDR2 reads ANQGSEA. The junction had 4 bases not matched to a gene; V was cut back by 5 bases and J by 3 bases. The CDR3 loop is CSVIQGFYEQYF. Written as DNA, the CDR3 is TGCAGCGTTATACAGGGGTTCTACGAGCAGTACTTC.

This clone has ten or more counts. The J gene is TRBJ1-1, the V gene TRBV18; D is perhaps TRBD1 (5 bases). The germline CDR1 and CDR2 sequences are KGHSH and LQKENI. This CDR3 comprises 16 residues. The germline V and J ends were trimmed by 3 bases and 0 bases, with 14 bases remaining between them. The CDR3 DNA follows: TGTGCCAGCTCACCTACCGAGGGGCGGATGAACACTGAAGCTTTCTTT. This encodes CASSPTEGRMNTEAFF. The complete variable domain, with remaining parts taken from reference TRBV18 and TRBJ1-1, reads NAGVMQNPRHLVRRRGQEARLRCSPMKGHSHVYWYRQLPEEGLKFMVYLQKENIIDESGMPKERFSAEFPKEGPSILRIQQVVRGDSAAYFCASSPTEGRMNTEAFFGQGTRLTVV.

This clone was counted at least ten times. CDR3 nucleotide sequence: TGTGCCAGCAGTTACTCCCACGGGTCGGGGCAAGAGACCCAGTACTTC. This translates into CASSYSHGSGQETQYF. The chain is built from TRBV6-5 and TRBJ2-5, with D possibly being TRBD2 (5 bases). Germline V gene lookup returns CDR1 MNHEY and CDR2 SVGAGI. The length of the CDR3 is 16 residues. V dropped 0 bases and J dropped 2 bases, with 13 bases sitting between them.

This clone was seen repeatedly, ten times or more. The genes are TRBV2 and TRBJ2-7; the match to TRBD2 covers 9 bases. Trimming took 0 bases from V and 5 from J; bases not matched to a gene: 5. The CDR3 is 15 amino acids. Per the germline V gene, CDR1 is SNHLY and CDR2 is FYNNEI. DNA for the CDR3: TGTGCCAGCAGTGAAGCAGCGGGGGGTCCTAACGAGCAGTACTTC. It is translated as CASSEAAGGPNEQYF.

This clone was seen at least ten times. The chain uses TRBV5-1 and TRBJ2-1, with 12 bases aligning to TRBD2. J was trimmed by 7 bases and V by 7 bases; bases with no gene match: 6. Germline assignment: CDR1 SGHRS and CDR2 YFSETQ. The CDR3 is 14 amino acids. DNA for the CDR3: TGCGCCAGCGTTGGACTAGCGGGGTCGAATGAGCAGTTCTTC. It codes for CASVGLAGSNEQFF.

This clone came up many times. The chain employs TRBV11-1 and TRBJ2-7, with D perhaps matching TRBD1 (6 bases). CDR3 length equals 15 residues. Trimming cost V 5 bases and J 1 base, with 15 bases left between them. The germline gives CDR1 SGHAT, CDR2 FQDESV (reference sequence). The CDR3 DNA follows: TGTGCCAGCAGCATACGACAGGTTGGATCCTACGAGCAGTACTTC. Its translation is CASSIRQVGSYEQYF.

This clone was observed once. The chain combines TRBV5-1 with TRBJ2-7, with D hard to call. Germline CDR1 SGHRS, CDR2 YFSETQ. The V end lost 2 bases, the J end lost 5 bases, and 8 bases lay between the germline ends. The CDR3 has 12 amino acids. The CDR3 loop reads CASSFSVDEQYF. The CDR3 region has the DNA TGCGCCAGCAGCTTTTCAGTAGACGAGCAGTACTTC.

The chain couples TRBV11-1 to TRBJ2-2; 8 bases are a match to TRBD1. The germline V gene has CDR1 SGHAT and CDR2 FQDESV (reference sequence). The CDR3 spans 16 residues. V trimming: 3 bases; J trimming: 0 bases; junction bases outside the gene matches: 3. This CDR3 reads CASSLDRAANTGELFF. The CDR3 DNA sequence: TGTGCCAGCAGCTTGGACAGGGCTGCGAACACCGGGGAGCTGTTTTTT.

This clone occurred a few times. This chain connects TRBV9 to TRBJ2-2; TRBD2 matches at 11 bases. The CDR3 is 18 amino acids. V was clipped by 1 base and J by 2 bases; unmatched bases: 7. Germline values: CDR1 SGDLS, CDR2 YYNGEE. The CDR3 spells CASSVSMGLAANTGELFF. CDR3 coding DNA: TGTGCCAGCAGCGTATCCATGGGACTAGCGGCAAACACCGGGGAGCTGTTTTTT. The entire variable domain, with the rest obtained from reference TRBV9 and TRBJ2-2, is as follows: DSGVTQTPKHLITATGQRVTLRCSPRSGDLSVYWYQQSLDQGLQFLIQYYNGEERAKGNILERFSAQQFPDLHSELNLSSLELGDSALYFCASSVSMGLAANTGELFFGEGSRLTVL.

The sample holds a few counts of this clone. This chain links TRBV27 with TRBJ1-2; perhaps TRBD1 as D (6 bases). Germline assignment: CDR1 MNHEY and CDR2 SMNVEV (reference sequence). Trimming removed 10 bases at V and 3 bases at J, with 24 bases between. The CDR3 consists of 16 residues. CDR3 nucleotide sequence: TGTGCCACAACAAGCTTGGTGAACAGGGAGTACTATGGCTACACCTTC. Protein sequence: CATTSLVNREYYGYTF.

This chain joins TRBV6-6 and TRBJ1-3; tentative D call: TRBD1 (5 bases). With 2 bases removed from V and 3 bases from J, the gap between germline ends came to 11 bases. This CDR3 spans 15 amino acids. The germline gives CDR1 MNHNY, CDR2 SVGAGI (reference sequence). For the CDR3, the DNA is TGTGCCAGCAGTTACACCGGGACCCTTGGAAACACCATATATTTT. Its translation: CASSYTGTLGNTIYF.

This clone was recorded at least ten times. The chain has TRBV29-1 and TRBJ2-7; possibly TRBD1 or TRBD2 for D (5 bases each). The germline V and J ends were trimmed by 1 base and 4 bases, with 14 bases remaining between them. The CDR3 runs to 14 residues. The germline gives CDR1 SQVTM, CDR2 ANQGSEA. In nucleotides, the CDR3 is TGCAGCGTTGAAGTAGGGACGGGAACTTACGAGCAGTACTTC. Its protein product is CSVEVGTGTYEQYF.

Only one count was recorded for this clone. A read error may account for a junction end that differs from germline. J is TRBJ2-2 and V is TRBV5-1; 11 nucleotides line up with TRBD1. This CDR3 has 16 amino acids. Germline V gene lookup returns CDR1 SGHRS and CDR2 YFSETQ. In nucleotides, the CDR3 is TGCGCCAACAGCCTAGGACAGGGGGCCAACACCGGGGAGCTGTTTTTT. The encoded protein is CANSLGQGANTGELFF.

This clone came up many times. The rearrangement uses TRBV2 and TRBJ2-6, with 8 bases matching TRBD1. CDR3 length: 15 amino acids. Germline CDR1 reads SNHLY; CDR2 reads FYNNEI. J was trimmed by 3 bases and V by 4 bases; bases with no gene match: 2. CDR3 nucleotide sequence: TGTGCCAGCAGTGCCGACAGGGGTGGGGCCAACGTCCTGACTTTC. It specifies CASSADRGGANVLTF.

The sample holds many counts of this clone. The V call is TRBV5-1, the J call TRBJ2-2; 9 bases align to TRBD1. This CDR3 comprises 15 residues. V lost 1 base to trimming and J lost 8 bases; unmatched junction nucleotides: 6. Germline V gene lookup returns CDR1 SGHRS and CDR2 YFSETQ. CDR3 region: CASSLSTGGSGELFF. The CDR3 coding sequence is TGCGCCAGCAGCTTGTCGACAGGGGGTAGTGGGGAGCTGTTTTTT.

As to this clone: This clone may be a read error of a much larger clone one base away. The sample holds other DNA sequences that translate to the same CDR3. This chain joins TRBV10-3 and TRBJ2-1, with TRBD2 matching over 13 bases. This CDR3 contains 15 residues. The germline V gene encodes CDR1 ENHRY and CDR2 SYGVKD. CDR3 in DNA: TGTGCCATCAGTGAGTCCACTAGCGGGGGGGATGAGCAATTCTTC. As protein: CAISESTSGGDEQFF.

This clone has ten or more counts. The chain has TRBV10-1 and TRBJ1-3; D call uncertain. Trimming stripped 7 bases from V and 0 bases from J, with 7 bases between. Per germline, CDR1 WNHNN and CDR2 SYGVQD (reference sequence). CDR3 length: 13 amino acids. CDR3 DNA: TGCGCCAGCAAAGAGAACTCTGGAAACACCATATATTTT. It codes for CASKENSGNTIYF.